This T cell receptor beta chain emerged from a study of graft-versus-host responses after intestinal transplantation. This clone was counted a single time. As yet, its antigen is unknown. Libraries were prepared by immunoSEQ multiplex PCR; TCRdb keeps only in-frame clonotypes and omits some of them. The sample yields tens of thousands of clones, roughly 95% seen once. The sequencing used unstimulated CD8+ T cells sorted from spleen or lymph node cells, collected before transplant. The clonotype originates from a human donor who was the organ donor for an intestinal transplant.

For the CDR3, the DNA is TGTGCCAGCAGTCAAATGGGGACAGGGGACGAGCAGTACTTC. It specifies CASSQMGTGDEQYF. V usage is TRBV7-2 and J usage is TRBJ2-7; 10 nucleotides agree with TRBD1. The germline CDR1 and CDR2 sequences are SGHTA and FQGNSA. V gave up 6 bases and J gave up 5 bases; unmatched junction bases: 7. This CDR3 contains 14 residues.